This TCR beta chain was retrieved from a study of CXCR3-negative and CXCR3-positive naive CD8 T cells. General study results and limits: Memory CD8+ cells showed much lower diversity, while both naive subsets were comparably high. Naive cells used TRBV-TRBJ genes in much the same way whether CXCR3-negative or CXCR3-positive; memory cells did not. For CXCR3-positive naive cells, TRB CDR3s were more hydrophobic than those of CXCR3-negative naive cells.

The TRB cDNA libraries were prepared by 5' RACE with UMI labels. TCRdb re-called the 5' RACE reads and shows each CDR3 protein once, DNA omitted. The repertoire table contains around 56,000 distinct CDR3 sequences. Notes on this clonotype: Antigen specificity is unknown.

Germline values: CDR1 SGHTA, CDR2 FQGNSA. The CDR3 extends over 15 amino acids. Sample: naive CXCR3- CD8+ T cells from blood. Stated subset: CD45RO-CCR7+CD27+CD95- naive CD8+ T cells lacking CXCR3 (TNR3-). The receptor's source is a human donor in good health. Some clones in this sample may be carry-over from other donors' samples. The chain joins TRBV7-2 to TRBJ2-2; no DNA is available, so the TRBD1 call from TCRdb remains unchecked. The CDR3 sequence: CASSLSRGHTGELFF.